One and the same sample provided the 2 T cell receptor beta chains below, sequenced in a study of T cell responses to AZD1222 COVID-19 vaccine. The method was immunoSEQ multiplex PCR; TCRdb's version includes in-frame clones alone and lacks a portion of them. The sample shows 85,000 to 90,000 clones, more than 70% of them seen only once. The sample in question was peripheral blood, obtained 28 days after the second AZD1222 dose. The receptor set was obtained from an adult who received the AZD1222 COVID-19 vaccine.

Of note for this clone: Germline and junction disagree at one end, which may indicate a read error. The chain links TRBV20-1 to TRBJ1-5; unclear D gene. CDR1 and CDR2 from the germline V gene are DFQATT and SNEGSKA (reference sequence). The CDR3 has 15 residues. In nucleotides, the CDR3 is TGCAGTGCTAATGATAACGGAGATCGTGCGAGGGCCCCAGCATTT. It encodes CSANDNGDRARAPAF.

The chain uses TRBV6-2 or TRBV6-3 and TRBJ2-1; TRBD2 is a possible D gene (5 bases). Germline V gene data show CDR1 as MNHEY and CDR2 as SVGEGT. There are 13 residues in the CDR3. V lost 2 bases and J 7 bases, leaving 9 bases between the germline ends. The CDR3 reads CASSYLGLNEQFF. As DNA, the CDR3 is TGTGCCAGCAGTTACCTAGGACTGAATGAGCAGTTCTTC.